This T cell receptor (beta chain) was documented in a study of blood T cell repertoires in COVID-19. About the research overall: Donors in the United States, Italy and Spain gave samples during acute or convalescent COVID-19. Sources were T cells, B-cell-depleted T cells, or PBMCs; the material itself was cDNA or gDNA.

Trimming removed 1 base at V and 6 bases at J, with 22 bases between. The CDR3 covers 19 residues. Germline V gene lookup returns CDR1 SEHNR and CDR2 FQNEAQ (reference sequence). Study processing details: Amplification from reference gene primers served as the basis for estimated nucleated cell counts. This table comes from immunoSEQ multiplex PCR, and its TCRdb copy is limited to in-frame clones, with some not included. V, J and clone size were drawn from that table, and D and trimming were deduced from the DNA. The repertoire consists of roughly 200,000 clones, with approximately 90% occurring once and the leading ten covering around 1%. There are a few counts of this clone.

The sequenced material came from peripheral blood. The chain employs TRBV7-9 and TRBJ1-6; tentatively, D is TRBD1 (5 bases). This receptor was obtained from a woman in her late teens or twenties who had recovered from COVID-19. The CDR3 sequence: CASSLVVFGRASGNSPLHF. The CDR3 DNA reads TGTGCCAGCAGCTTAGTTGTGTTTGGCAGGGCCTCGGGTAATTCACCCCTCCACTTT.